The 3 T cell receptor beta chains reported below all come from one sample, sequenced in a study of blood T cell repertoires in COVID-19. Sequenced by immunoSEQ multiplex PCR; TCRdb stores in-frame clones only, minus some. The table includes roughly 200,000 clones, about nine tenths detected once. Sequencing was done on a sample of peripheral blood. The origin of the receptors is a man aged 40-49 years with acute or convalescent COVID-19.

CDR3 nucleotides: TGTGCCAGCAGCCGCGGAACAGGGGGCTCCTACGAGCAGTACTTC. Residues: CASSRGTGGSYEQYF. V is TRBV5-4 and J is TRBJ2-7; 8 nucleotides align to TRBD1. The ends lost 4 bases at V and 0 bases at J; junction bases unmatched: 6. CDR3 length equals 15 residues. Germline V CDR1 and CDR2: SGHNT, YYREEE (reference sequence). Variable domain in full (rest from reference TRBV5-4 and TRBJ2-7): ETGVTQSPTHLIKTRGQQVTLRCSSQSGHNTVSWYQQALGQGPQFIFQYYREEENGRGNFPPRFSGLQFPNYSSELNVNALELDDSALYLCASSRGTGGSYEQYFGPGTRLTVT.

V gene TRBV7-2 combines with J gene TRBJ1-3, with 7 positions matching TRBD1. J gave up 0 bases and V 5 bases, and 10 bases lay outside the gene matches. The CDR3 length is 17 residues. The germline V gene encodes CDR1 SGHTA and CDR2 FQGNSA. The CDR3 coding sequence is TGTGCCAGCAGCGCTATTGGGACAGCTAACTCTGGAAACACCATATATTTT. Its translation: CASSAIGTANSGNTIYF.

This chain uses TRBV7-8 with TRBJ2-7; TRBD2 matches 11 bases. Germline assignment: CDR1 SGHVS and CDR2 FQNEAQ. The CDR3 spans 15 residues. V shed 5 bases, J shed 3 bases, and the junction held 6 bases outside the gene matches. Written as DNA, the CDR3 is TGTGCCAGCAGCGAAGGACTAGCGGGTTACTACGAGCAGTACTTC. This encodes CASSEGLAGYYEQYF. Full variable domain (outside the CDR3, taken from reference TRBV7-8 and TRBJ2-7): GAGVSQSPRYKVAKRGQDVALRCDPISGHVSLFWYQQALGQGPEFLTYFQNEAQLDKSGLPSDRFFAERPEGSVSTLKIQRTQQEDSAVYLCASSEGLAGYYEQYFGPGTRLTVT.